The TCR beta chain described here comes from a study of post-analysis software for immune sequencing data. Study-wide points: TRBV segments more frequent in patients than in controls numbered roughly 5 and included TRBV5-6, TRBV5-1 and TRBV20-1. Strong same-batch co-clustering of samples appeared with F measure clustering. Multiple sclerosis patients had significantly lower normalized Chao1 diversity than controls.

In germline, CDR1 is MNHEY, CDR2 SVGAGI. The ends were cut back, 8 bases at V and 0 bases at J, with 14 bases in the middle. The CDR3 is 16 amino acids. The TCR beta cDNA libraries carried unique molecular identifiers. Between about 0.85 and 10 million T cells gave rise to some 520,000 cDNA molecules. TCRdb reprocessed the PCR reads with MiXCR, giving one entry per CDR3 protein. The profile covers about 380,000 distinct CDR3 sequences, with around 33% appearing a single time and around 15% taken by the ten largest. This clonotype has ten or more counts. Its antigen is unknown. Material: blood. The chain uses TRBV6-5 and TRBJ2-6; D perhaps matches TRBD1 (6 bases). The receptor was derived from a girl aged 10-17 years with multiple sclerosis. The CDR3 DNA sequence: TGTGCCAGCGGTAGGGGGATCCTCTCTGGGGCCAACGTCCTGACTTTC. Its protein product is CASGRGILSGANVLTF.